In its sample, the clone carrying this TCR beta chain was seen a few times. Its antigen is not identified. Through a sample-barcoded 5' primer and a J-beta primer mix, a second PCR was run for roughly 7 to 12 cycles. TCRdb called the 5' RACE reads again in MiXCR, with one record for every CDR3 protein. Of 800,000 to 1,000,000 distinct CDR3 sequences in the sample, under 50% were seen once. The data were obtained in a study of blood T cells in healthy people across ages. Findings and caveats of the study: Older age coincided with a roughly linear decline in TCR beta diversity per million T cells. CMV status of donors was unknown, possibly confounding expanded clonotype changes. Estimated diversity, derived from one million T cells, was regarded as an underestimate.

The source material was blood. This TCR was sampled from a man aged 25 to 40 in good health.

In DNA form, the CDR3 reads TGTGCCATCAGTGAGTCAACGTACGGTCGGGGTGGCTACACCTTC. Its protein is CAISESTYGRGGYTF. V usage is TRBV10-3 and J usage is TRBJ1-2; D is uncertain. There are 15 residues in the CDR3. Germline CDR1 reads ENHRY; CDR2 reads SYGVKD. The V and J ends lost 0 bases and 7 bases respectively, with 15 bases between them.